The clone carrying this T cell receptor (beta chain) came up a few times. Its antigen is as yet unknown. This sample was included in a study of T-cell memory formation after mild COVID-19. Study-wide results and caveats: Clones that contracted from day 15 to 85 were balanced CD4/CD8, while later expanders leaned CD4+.

The CDR3 runs 16 residues. The J segment lost 2 bases and the V segment lost 4 bases, leaving 8 bases of the junction unmatched. Germline-derived CDR1 and CDR2 are LGHDT and YNNKEL (reference sequence). Constant-segment primers served in 5'RACE that generated TCR alpha and TCR beta cDNA libraries bearing sample barcodes and UMIs. TCRdb reprocessed the 5' RACE reads via MiXCR and lists one record per CDR3 protein. The data contain around 250,000 distinct CDR3 sequences, 15% to 20% of them seen just once; the ten biggest clones take up 20% to 25%. The rearrangement joins TRBV3-1 to TRBJ2-5; TRBD1 matches at 9 bases. Material: PBMCs or a T cell subset sorted from them (not recorded which). The clonotype originates from a man aged 18 to 30 who had mild COVID-19 (a few samples of this study predate the infection). Cell type and time point are not known. The CDR3 is CASSPIMGQGQETQYF. CDR3 nucleotides: TGTGCCAGCAGCCCAATCATGGGACAGGGACAAGAGACCCAGTACTTC.